Listed here are 14 T cell receptor beta chains from one sample, sequenced in a study of blood T cell repertoires in COVID-19. Only in-frame clones appear in the TCRdb table, and some are missing; sequencing was by immunoSEQ multiplex PCR. The data hold tens of thousands of clones, with roughly 89% observed a single time. The sequenced sample consisted of peripheral blood. The receptors shown here come from a human donor with active COVID-19. The donor label of this sample is uncertain.

The chain employs TRBV3-1 (or the pseudogene TRBV3-2) and TRBJ1-4, with TRBD1 matching 7 bases. This CDR3 contains 14 residues. Germline V gives CDR1 LGHDT, CDR2 YNNKEL (reference sequence). V lost 4 bases and J lost 7; bases outside the gene matches: 6. For the CDR3, the DNA is TGTGCCAGCAGCCTGACAGGGCTTGGTGAAAAACTGTTTTTT. This encodes CASSLTGLGEKLFF.

The genes are TRBV10-3 and TRBJ2-7; 8 positions match TRBD2. Germline trimming cut 7 bases from V and 2 bases from J; bases unmatched to any gene: 4. This CDR3 is built from 13 residues. The germline CDR1 and CDR2 sequences are ENHRY and SYGVKD. In DNA, the CDR3 is TGTGCCATCAAGGAGCGGGAGCCCTACGAGCAGTACTTC. This codes for CAIKEREPYEQYF.

The chain carries TRBV5-1 and TRBJ1-4; 7 bases agree with TRBD1. The CDR3 sequence is 16 residues long. V dropped 4 bases and J dropped 0; count of bases not matched to a gene: 6. Looked up from germline, CDR1 is SGHRS and CDR2 is YFSETQ. The CDR3 nucleotides read TGCGCCAGCAGCCTCACAGGGGATCCAACTAATGAAAAACTGTTTTTT. Its translation: CASSLTGDPTNEKLFF.

The rearrangement uses TRBV5-6 and TRBJ2-5, with 9 bases lining up with TRBD1. The CDR3 covers 18 residues. Trimming removed 4 bases from V and 1 base from J; junction bases left unmatched: 14. Germline V gene lookup returns CDR1 SGHDT and CDR2 YYEEEE. CDR3 protein: CASSQPGWRTGVQETQYF. Here the CDR3 DNA reads TGTGCCAGCAGCCAGCCCGGGTGGCGGACAGGGGTCCAAGAGACCCAGTACTTC.

This clone appeared a few times. The chain joins TRBV7-9 to TRBJ1-2, with a weak D call TRBD1 (5 bases). The ends were cut back, 3 bases at V and 6 bases at J, with 14 bases in the middle. This CDR3 contains 14 residues. CDR1 and CDR2 (germline): SEHNR, FQNEAQ (reference sequence). In nucleotides, the CDR3 is TGTGCCAGCAGCTTGTTGACAGAATGGAATGGCTACACCTTC. This gives the protein CASSLLTEWNGYTF.

A word on this clone: Its ends do not fully match the called genes, so a read error is possible. As DNA, the CDR3 is TGTGCCAGCAGCACCGGGACTAGCGGGAGTGTGAGCAACTTC. It codes for CASSTGTSGSVSNF. The J gene is TRBJ2-7, the V gene TRBV6-5, with TRBD2 identical over 14 bases. CDR3 length: 14 amino acids. Per germline, CDR1 MNHEY and CDR2 SVGAGI.

The rearrangement uses TRBV11-3 and TRBJ2-7; TRBD2 aligns across 10 bases. CDR1 SGHNT and CDR2 YENEEA come from the germline V gene. CDR3 length: 15 residues. Trimming took 5 bases from V and 2 from J; bases not matched to a gene: 6. This CDR3 is CASSPQLAGAYEQYF. The CDR3 DNA is TGTGCCAGCAGCCCCCAGCTAGCGGGAGCCTACGAGCAGTACTTC.

This clone was seen once. This rearrangement joins TRBV6-8 to TRBJ2-1; 10 bases agree with TRBD2. The V and J ends lost 7 bases and 7 bases, in that order; junction bases with no gene match: 4. Germline V gene data show CDR1 as MNHGY and CDR2 as SAAAGT. CDR3 length equals 13 residues. The CDR3 loop is CASKASGRNEQFF. CDR3 DNA sequence: TGTGCCAGCAAGGCTAGCGGGAGAAATGAGCAGTTCTTC.

The rearrangement links TRBV5-6 to TRBJ1-2; D not certain. CDR1 SGHDT and CDR2 YYEEEE come from the germline V gene. The CDR3 has 11 residues. Trimming cost V 5 bases and J 7 bases, with 9 bases left between them. The CDR3, as DNA: TGTGCCAGCAGACTGATTGGTGGCTACACCTTC. Its protein product is CASRLIGGYTF.

The chain combines TRBV21-1 with TRBJ2-5; the table's D call, TRBD1, was not checked against the DNA. TRBV21-1 is a known pseudogene. The CDR3 is 16 residues long. In nucleotides, the CDR3 is TGTGCCAGCAGCAAAGAGGGCACAGGGATGAGAGAGACCCAGTACTTC. Protein sequence: CASSKEGTGMRETQYF.

The J gene is TRBJ1-4, the V gene TRBV24-1; D is unresolved. Germline V gene sequence: CDR1 KGHDR, CDR2 SFDVKD. This CDR3 region has 15 residues. V was trimmed by 3 bases and J by 2 bases, leaving 9 bases between them. This CDR3 is CATSDARQTNEKLFF. The CDR3 nucleotides read TGTGCCACCAGTGATGCCCGTCAGACTAATGAAAAACTGTTTTTT.

The chain joins TRBV6-5 to TRBJ1-4; TRBD1 matches at 11 bases. With V trimmed by 10 bases and J by 2 bases, 6 bases remained unmatched. This CDR3 contains 15 residues. Germline V gene data show CDR1 as MNHEY and CDR2 as SVGAGI. The CDR3 loop reads CATGQGATTNEKLFF. The CDR3 DNA reads as TGTGCCACCGGACAGGGGGCGACTACTAATGAAAAACTGTTTTTT.

V is TRBV7-2 and J is TRBJ2-7, with 11 nucleotides matching TRBD2. CDR1 is SGHTA, CDR2 FQGNSA, per germline. This CDR3 has 15 residues. Trimming took 5 bases from V and 0 from J; bases not matched to a gene: 3. CDR3 sequence: CASSITSGSSYEQYF. CDR3 DNA sequence: TGTGCCAGCAGCATCACTAGCGGGAGCTCCTACGAGCAGTACTTC.

The chain joins TRBV19 to TRBJ2-5; 8 positions agree with TRBD1. CDR3 length equals 16 residues. Germline V CDR1 and CDR2: LNHDA, SQIVND (reference sequence). The V gene end was trimmed by 3 bases and the J gene end by 5 bases; junction bases not matched to a gene: 11. The CDR3 nucleotides read TGTGCCAGTAGTATTGGTTCAGGGGGCGATGGGGAGACCCAGTACTTC. It codes for CASSIGSGGDGETQYF.